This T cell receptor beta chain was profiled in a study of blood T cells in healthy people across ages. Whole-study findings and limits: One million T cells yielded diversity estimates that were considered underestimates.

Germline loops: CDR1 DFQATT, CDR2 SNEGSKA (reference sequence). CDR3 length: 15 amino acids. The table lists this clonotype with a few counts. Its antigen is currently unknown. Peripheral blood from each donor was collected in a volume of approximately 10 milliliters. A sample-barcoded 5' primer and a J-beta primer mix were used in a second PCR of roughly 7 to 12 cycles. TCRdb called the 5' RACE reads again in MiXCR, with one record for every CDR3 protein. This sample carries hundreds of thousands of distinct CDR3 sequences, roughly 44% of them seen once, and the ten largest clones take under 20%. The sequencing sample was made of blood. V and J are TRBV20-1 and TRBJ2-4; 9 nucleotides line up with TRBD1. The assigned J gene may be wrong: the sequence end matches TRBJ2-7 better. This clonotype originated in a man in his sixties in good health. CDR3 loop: CSARDAGTGSYEQYF. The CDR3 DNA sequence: TGCAGTGCTAGAGATGCTGGGACAGGGTCCTACGAGCAGTACTTC.